This TCR beta chain was captured by sequencing in a study of cytomegalovirus exposure and HLA in healthy donors. Study conclusions and caveats: Around 160 TCR beta chains were listed as cytomegalovirus-associated.

The CDR3 sequence is 16 residues long. Trimming left V 1 base short and J 2 bases short, with 14 bases between. Per the germline V gene, CDR1 is SGHDN and CDR2 is FVKESK. In its sample, this clone was seen once. Its antigen is unknown. Amplification used 60 Vbeta primers and 13 Jbeta primers. Assay: immunoSEQ multiplex PCR; the TCRdb copy retains only in-frame clones and omits some. Of approximately 140,000 clones detected, more than 75% appear once; the ten largest clones hold roughly 4%. The J gene is TRBJ1-1, the V gene TRBV14, with D maybe TRBD1 (5 bases). The origin of this receptor is a human donor in good health. Sequenced input: PBMCs. The CDR3: CASSQGGRAPNTEAFF. CDR3 DNA sequence: TGTGCCAGCAGCCAAGGGGGGAGGGCCCCCAACACTGAAGCTTTCTTT.